The present T cell receptor beta chain was sequenced within a study of CD8 T cells in Susac syndrome. The RNA input was about 0.5 to 1 ug, and it was reverse transcribed with random hexamers. The method of amplification for TCR beta CDR3 was immunoSEQ multiplex PCR, covering 54 Vbeta and 13 Jbeta. Using its own MiXCR run on the immunoSEQ multiplex PCR reads, TCRdb lists one record per CDR3 protein. The data contain 250,000 or so distinct CDR3 sequences, just over 90% of them singletons. The V gene end was trimmed by 4 bases and the J gene end by 4 bases; junction bases not matched to a gene: 3. CDR3 length: 12 amino acids. Looked up from germline, CDR1 is SQVTM and CDR2 is ANQGSEA.

This TCR was recovered from a human donor with multiple sclerosis. V gene TRBV29-1 combines with J gene TRBJ2-5; 7 bases map to TRBD1. Specimen: CD4+ T cells from PBMCs. CDR3 loop: CSVGQGVETQYF. CDR3 nucleotide sequence: TGCAGCGTTGGACAGGGTGTAGAGACCCAGTACTTC.